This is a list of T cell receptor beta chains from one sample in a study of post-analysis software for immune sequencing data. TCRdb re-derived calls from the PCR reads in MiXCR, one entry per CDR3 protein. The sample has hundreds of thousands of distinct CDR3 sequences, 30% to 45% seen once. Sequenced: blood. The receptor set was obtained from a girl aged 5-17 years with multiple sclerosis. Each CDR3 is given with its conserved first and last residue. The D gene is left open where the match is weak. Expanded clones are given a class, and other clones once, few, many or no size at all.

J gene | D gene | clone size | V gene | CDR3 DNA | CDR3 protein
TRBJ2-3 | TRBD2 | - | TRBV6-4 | TGTGCCAGCAGCACGACTAGCGGTGACACAGATACGCAGTATTTT | CASSTTSGDTDTQYF
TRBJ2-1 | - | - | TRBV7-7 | TGTGCTAGCAGCCTAAATGTGGACAATGAGCAGTTCTTC | CASSLNVDNEQFF
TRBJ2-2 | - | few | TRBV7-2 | TGTGCCAGCAGCTTGGGGTTCGGGGAGCTGTTTTTT | CASSLGFGELFF
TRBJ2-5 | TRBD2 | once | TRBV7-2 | TGTGCCAGCAGCATCGGACTAGCGGGGGGTCGCGGGACCCAGTACTTC | CASSIGLAGGRGTQYF
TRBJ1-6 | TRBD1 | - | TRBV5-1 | TGCGCCAGCGGCTTAAGGGGACAGGGGAGTTCACCCCTCCACTTT | CASGLRGQGSSPLHF
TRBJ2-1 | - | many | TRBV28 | TGTGCCAGCACCGGGCAAGGGCGAGTTGAGCAGTTCTTC | CASTGQGRVEQFF
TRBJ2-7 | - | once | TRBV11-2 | TGTACCAGCAGCTTAGCTCGGGGCGACAATGAGCAGTACTTC | CTSSLARGDNEQYF
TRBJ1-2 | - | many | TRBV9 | TGTGCCAGCAGCCCCCAACAGATCCACCTTAACTATGGCTACACCTTC | CASSPQQIHLNYGYTF
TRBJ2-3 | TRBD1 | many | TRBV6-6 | TGTGCCAGCACCCAGGGGGCTAGCACAGATACGCAGTATTTT | CASTQGASTDTQYF
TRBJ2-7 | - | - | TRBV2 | TGTGCCACCACTATAAACTCCTACGAGCAGTACTTC | CATTINSYEQYF
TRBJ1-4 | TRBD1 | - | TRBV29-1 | TGCAGCGTCGCCTCCGGGACAGATAATGAAAAACTGTTTTTT | CSVASGTDNEKLFF
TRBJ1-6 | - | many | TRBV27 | TGTGCCAGCAGGAACCCCGGGGGGAGTAATTCACCCCTCCACTTT | CASRNPGGSNSPLHF
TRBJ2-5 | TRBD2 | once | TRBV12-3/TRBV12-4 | TGTGCCAGCAGACGGGGGACTAGCGGGCTCACGTACCAAGAGACCCAGTACTTC | CASRRGTSGLTYQETQYF
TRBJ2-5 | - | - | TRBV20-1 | TGCAGTGCTAGTTATTATGGGGAGGTCTCTCTAGAGACCCAGTACTTC | CSASYYGEVSLETQYF
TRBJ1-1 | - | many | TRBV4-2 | TGTGCCAGCAGCCCACGGGGGAACACTGAAGCTTTCTTT | CASSPRGNTEAFF
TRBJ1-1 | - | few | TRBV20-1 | TGCAGTGCTAGGGAACCTAGGGGAGCTGAAGCTTTCTTT | CSAREPRGAEAFF
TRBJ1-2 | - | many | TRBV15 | TGTGCCACCAGCACGCAGATCTTGGGGGCGTATGGCTACACCTTC | CATSTQILGAYGYTF
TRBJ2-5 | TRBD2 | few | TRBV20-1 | TGCAGTACTAGAGAGGGACTATCCCTTCCGACCCAGTACTTC | CSTREGLSLPTQYF
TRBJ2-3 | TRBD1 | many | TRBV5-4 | TGTGCCAGCAGCTTGGAGGGTGACAGGGGGCGTGATACGCAGTATTTT | CASSLEGDRGRDTQYF
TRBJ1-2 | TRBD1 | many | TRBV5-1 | TGCGCCAGCAGGAGGGACAGAGCTAACTATGGCTACACCTTC | CASRRDRANYGYTF
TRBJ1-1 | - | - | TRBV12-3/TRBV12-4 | TGTGCCAGCAGTTTTGGTCCATTTGGGGCTTTCTTT | CASSFGPFGAFF
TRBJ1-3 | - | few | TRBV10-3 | TGTGCCATCAGTGACGACAGCTCTGGAAACACCATATATTTT | CAISDDSSGNTIYF
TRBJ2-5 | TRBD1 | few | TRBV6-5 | TGTGCCAGCAGTCCCAACCCGGGGACAGGAGGGGAGACCCAGTACTTC | CASSPNPGTGGETQYF
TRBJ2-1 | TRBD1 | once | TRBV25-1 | TGTGCCAGCAGTGAAATGAGGGAACAGGGGGCTATTACCGGCTACAATGAGCAGTTCTTC | CASSEMREQGAITGYNEQFF
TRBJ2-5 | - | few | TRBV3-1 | TGTGCCAGCAGCCAAGAAACAGGACTACCTTACAATGAGCAGTACTTC | CASSQETGLPYNEQYF
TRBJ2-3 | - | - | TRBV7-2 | TGTGCCAGCAGCCCAGTCCGAGGGGATACGCAGTATTTT | CASSPVRGDTQYF
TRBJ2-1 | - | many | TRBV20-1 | TGCAGTGCTAGTAGCGGGACAGTAGAGCAGTTCTTC | CSASSGTVEQFF
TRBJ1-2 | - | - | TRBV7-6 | TGTGCCAGCAGCTTGGGTGGGGGGATCGACTATGGCTACACCTTC | CASSLGGGIDYGYTF
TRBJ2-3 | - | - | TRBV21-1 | TGTGCCAGCAGCAAAAACCCGACAGGGCGGGACACACATACGCAGTATTTT | CASSKNPTGRDTHTQYF
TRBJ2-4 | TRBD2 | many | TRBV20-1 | TGCAGTGCTTGGACTAGCGGGGGCACCAAAAACATTCAGTACTTC | CSAWTSGGTKNIQYF
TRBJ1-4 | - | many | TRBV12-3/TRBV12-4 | TGTGCCAGCAGTCTTTCTCCCGGAGGTGAAAAACTGTTTTTT | CASSLSPGGEKLFF
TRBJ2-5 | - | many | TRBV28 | TGTGCCAGCAGTACGAACCGACAAGAGACCCAGTACTTC | CASSTNRQETQYF
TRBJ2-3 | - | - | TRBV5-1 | TGCGCCAGCAGCTTGGGGGGCCCCAGCACAGATACGCGGTATTTT | CASSLGGPSTDTRYF
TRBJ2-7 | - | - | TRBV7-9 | TGTGCCAGCAACTTGAGATACACCTACGGGCAGTACTTC | CASNLRYTYGQYF
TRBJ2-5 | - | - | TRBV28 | TGTGCCAGCAGTTTACCTACGGAGACCCAGTACTTC | CASSLPTETQYF
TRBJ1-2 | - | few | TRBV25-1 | TGTGCCAGCAGTGGTCAGGGATACTATGGCTACACCTTC | CASSGQGYYGYTF
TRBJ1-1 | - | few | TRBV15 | TGTGCCACCAGCAGAGCAGGGGTCGAGGGCACTGAAACTTTCTTT | CATSRAGVEGTETFF
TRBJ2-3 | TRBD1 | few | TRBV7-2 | TGTGCCAGCAGCTTAGGGGACAGGGGGCGGGCAGATACGCAGTATTTT | CASSLGDRGRADTQYF
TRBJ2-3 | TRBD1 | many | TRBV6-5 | TGTGCCAGCACTTGGACAGGGAGCCCCACAGATACGCAGTATTTT | CASTWTGSPTDTQYF
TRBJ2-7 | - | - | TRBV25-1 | TGTGCCAGCGAGGACGGGGGCTCCTACAATGGGCAGTACTTC | CASEDGGSYNGQYF
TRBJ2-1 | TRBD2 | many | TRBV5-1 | TGCGCCAGCAGCTTGACGGGGGGGACCTACAATGAGCAGTTCTTC | CASSLTGGTYNEQFF
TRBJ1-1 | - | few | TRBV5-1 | TGCGCCAGCAGCCTGGCCCTCGACAGTTACATGAACACTGAAGCTTTCTTT | CASSLALDSYMNTEAFF
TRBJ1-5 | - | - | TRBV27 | TGTGCCAGCAGTTTAGCCGGTGGGTTCAATCAGCCCCAGCATTTT | CASSLAGGFNQPQHF
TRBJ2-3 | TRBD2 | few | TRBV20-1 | TGCAGTGCTAACCTAGCGGGAGTTGGAGATACGCAGTATTTT | CSANLAGVGDTQYF
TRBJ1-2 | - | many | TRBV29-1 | TGCAGCGCCCAGTTATCTAACTATGGCTACACCTTC | CSAQLSNYGYTF
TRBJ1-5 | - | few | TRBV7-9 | TGTGCCAGCAGTCTTACGGTTGACAGCCTTAGCAATCAGCCCCAGCATTTT | CASSLTVDSLSNQPQHF
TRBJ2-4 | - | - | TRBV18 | TGTGCCAGCTCACCACCAGGGCCGCTAAACATTCAGTACTTC | CASSPPGPLNIQYF
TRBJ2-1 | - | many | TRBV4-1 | TGCGCCAGCAGCCAACTACAACTCAATGAGCAGTTCTTC | CASSQLQLNEQFF
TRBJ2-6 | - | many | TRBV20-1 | TGCAGTGCTAGTACGCATCGACCACATTCTGGGGCCAACGTCCTGACTTTC | CSASTHRPHSGANVLTF
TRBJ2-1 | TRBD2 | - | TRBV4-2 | TGTGCCAGCAGCCAAGTGGGACTAGCAGGGGGATTAGCCTACAATGAGCAGTTCTTC | CASSQVGLAGGLAYNEQFF
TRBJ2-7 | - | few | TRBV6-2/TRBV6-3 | TGTGCCAGCAGTTACTCGTCGGGGAACTACGAGCAGTACTTC | CASSYSSGNYEQYF
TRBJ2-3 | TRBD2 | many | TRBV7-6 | TGTGCCAGCAGCTTAGGACTAGCGGGGACGGGGAGCACAGATACGCAGTATTTT | CASSLGLAGTGSTDTQYF
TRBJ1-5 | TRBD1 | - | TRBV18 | TGTGCCAGCTCACCACAGGGGGCAAGCAATCAGCCCCAGCATTTT | CASSPQGASNQPQHF